The text below deals with one T cell receptor beta chain. Its antigen is undetermined. In the PCR, 60 Vbeta and 13 Jbeta primers were used. The data were produced by immunoSEQ multiplex PCR, yet TCRdb's version contains in-frame clones alone and is incomplete. The top ten hold 5% to 6% of the sample, which has 200,000 to 250,000 clones, about 81% seen once. This specimen comes from a study of cytomegalovirus exposure and HLA in healthy donors. About the research overall: Membership in the Caucasian-associated ancestry cluster was found for about 80% of nearly 400 genotyped donors.

The study, taken as a whole, reports: Differences between HLA loci emerged in a later analysis of TCR association rates, with DRB1 most and HLA-C fewest. Judged likely to be a sequencing artifact was a cluster of highly shared sequence variants.

Germline V gene sequence: CDR1 LGHNA, CDR2 YSLEER. CDR3 length: 15 residues. The V end was cut by 0 bases, the J end by 5 bases, with 13 bases between. The sample comprised PBMCs. This TCR came from a woman between 35 and 50 years old in good health and CMV-seropositive. The V gene is TRBV4-3, the J gene TRBJ2-5; the D gene is possibly TRBD2 (5 bases). CDR3 sequence: CASSQEWEKAETQYF. CDR3 sequence (DNA): TGCGCCAGCAGCCAAGAATGGGAGAAGGCCGAGACCCAGTACTTC.